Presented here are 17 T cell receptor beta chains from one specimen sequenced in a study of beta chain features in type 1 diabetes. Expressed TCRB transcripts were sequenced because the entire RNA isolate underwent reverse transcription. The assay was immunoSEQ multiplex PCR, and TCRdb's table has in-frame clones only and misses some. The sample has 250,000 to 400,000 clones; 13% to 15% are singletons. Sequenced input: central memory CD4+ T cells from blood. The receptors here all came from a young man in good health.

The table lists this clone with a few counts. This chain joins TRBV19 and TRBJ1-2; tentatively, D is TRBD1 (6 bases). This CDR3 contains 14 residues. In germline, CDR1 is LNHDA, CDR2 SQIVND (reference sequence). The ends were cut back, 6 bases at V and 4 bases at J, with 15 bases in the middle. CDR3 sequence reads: CASSRPGAGYGYTF. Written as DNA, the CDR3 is TGTGCCAGTAGCCGGCCGGGGGCGGGCTATGGCTACACCTTC.

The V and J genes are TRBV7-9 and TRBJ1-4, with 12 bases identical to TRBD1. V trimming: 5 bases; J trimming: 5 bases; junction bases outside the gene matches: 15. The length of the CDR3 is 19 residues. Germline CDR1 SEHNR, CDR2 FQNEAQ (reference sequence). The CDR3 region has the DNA TGTGCCAGCAGCGCTACTAGTCCCGGGACAGGGGGCGGAAATGAAAAACTGTTTTTT. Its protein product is CASSATSPGTGGGNEKLFF.

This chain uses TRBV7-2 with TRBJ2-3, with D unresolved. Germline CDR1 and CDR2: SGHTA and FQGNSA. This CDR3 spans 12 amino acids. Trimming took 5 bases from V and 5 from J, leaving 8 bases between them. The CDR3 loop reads CASSPYKDTQYF. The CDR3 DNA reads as TGTGCCAGCAGCCCCTATAAAGATACGCAGTATTTT.

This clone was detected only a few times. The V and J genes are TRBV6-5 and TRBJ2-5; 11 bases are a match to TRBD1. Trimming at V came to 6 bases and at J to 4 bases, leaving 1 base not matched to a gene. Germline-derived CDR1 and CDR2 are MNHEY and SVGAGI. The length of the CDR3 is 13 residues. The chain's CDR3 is CASRDRGRETQYF. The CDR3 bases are TGTGCCAGCAGGGACAGGGGGCGAGAGACCCAGTACTTC.

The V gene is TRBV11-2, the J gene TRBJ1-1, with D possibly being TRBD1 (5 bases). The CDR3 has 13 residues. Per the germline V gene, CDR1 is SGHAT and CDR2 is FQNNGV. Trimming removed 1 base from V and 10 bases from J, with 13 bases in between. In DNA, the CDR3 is TGTGCCAGCAGCTTAGGGACGGTGGGGGGAGCTTTCTTT. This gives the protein CASSLGTVGGAFF.

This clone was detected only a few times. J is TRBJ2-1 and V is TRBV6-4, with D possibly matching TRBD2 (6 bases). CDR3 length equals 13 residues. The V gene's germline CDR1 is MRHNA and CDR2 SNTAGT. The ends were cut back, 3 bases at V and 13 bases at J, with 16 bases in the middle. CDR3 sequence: CASSEHPGVGQFF. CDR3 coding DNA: TGTGCCAGCAGTGAACACCCGGGGGTTGGTCAGTTCTTC.

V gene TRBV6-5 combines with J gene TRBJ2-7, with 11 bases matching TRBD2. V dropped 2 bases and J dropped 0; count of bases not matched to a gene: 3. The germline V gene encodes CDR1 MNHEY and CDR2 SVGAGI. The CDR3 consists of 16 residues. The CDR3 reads CASSYLGTSGSYEQYV. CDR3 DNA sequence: TGTGCCAGCAGTTACCTCGGGACTAGCGGCTCCTACGAGCAGTACGTC.

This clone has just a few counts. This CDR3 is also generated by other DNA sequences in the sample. For the CDR3, the DNA is TGTGCCAGCAGCTTAGCGCAAGGCCCCTACGAGCAGTACTTC. This translates into CASSLAQGPYEQYF. This rearrangement joins TRBV7-2 to TRBJ2-7, with D uncertain. Deletions cut 0 bases from V and 2 bases from J, with 8 bases between. This CDR3 is 14 amino acids long. Germline V gives CDR1 SGHTA, CDR2 FQGNSA.

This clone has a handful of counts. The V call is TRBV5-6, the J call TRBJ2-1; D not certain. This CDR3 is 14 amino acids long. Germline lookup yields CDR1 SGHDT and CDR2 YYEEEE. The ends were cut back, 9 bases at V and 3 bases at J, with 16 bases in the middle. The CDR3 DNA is TGTGCCAATTATAGGGTACTGCACTACAATGAGCAGTTCTTC. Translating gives CANYRVLHYNEQFF.

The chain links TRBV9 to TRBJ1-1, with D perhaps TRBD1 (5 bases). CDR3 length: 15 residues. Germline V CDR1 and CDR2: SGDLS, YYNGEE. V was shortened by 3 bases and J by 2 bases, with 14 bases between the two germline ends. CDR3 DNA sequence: TGTGCCAGCAGCGGCGGGACGGCCCTTAACACTGAAGCTTTCTTT. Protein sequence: CASSGGTALNTEAFF.

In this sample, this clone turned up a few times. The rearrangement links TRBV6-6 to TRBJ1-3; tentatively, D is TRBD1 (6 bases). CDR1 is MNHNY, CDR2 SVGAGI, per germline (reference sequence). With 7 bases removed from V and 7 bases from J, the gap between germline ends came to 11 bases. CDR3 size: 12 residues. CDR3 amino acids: CASTPQGNTIYF. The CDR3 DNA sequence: TGTGCCAGCACTCCTCAGGGGAACACCATATATTTT.

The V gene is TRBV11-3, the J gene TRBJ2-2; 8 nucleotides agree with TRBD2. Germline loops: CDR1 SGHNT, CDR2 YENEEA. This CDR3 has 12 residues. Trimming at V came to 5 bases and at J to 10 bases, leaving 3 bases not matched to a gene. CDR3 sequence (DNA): TGTGCCAGCAGCCCGCGGGGGGAGGAGCTGTTTTTT. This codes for CASSPRGEELFF. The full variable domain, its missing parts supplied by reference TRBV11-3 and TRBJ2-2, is EAGVVQSPRYKIIEKKQPVAFWCNPISGHNTLYWYLQNLGQGPELLIRYENEEAVDDSQLPKDRFSAERLKGVDSTLKIQPAELGDSAVYLCASSPRGEELFFGEGSRLTVL.

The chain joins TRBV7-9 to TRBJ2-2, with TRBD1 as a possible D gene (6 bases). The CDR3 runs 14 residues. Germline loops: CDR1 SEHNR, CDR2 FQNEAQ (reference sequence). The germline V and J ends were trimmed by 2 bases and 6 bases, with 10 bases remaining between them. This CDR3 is CASSLRGSAGELFF. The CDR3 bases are TGTGCCAGCAGCTTAAGGGGGAGCGCCGGGGAGCTGTTTTTT.

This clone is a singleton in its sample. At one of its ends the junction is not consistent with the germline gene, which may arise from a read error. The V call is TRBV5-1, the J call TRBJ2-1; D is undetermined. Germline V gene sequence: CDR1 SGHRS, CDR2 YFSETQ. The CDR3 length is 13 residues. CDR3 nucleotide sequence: TGTGCCAGCAGCTCGCTCCCTCACAATGAGCAGTTCTTC. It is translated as CASSSLPHNEQFF.

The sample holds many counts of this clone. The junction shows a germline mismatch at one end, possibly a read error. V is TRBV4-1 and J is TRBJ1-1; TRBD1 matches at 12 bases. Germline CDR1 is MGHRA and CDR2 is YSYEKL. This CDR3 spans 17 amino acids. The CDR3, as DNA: TGCGCCAGCAGACAAGGGACAGGGGGCATTAGGGCCACTGAAGCTTTCTTT. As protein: CASRQGTGGIRATEAFF.

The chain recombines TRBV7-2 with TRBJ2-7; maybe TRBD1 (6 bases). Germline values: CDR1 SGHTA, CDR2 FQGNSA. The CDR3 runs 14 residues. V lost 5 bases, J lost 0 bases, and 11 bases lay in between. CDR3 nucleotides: TGTGCCAGCAGCAGAGGGACAAACTCCTACGAGCAGTACTTC. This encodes CASSRGTNSYEQYF.

The CDR3 sequence is CASSQDLTSDTQYF. CDR3 DNA: TGCGCCAGCAGCCAAGATTTGACCTCAGATACGCAGTATTTT. The chain joins TRBV4-1 to TRBJ2-3; no clear D gene. Germline lookup yields CDR1 MGHRA and CDR2 YSYEKL. V lost 0 bases to trimming and J lost 4 bases, with 8 bases between them. The CDR3 is 14 residues long.